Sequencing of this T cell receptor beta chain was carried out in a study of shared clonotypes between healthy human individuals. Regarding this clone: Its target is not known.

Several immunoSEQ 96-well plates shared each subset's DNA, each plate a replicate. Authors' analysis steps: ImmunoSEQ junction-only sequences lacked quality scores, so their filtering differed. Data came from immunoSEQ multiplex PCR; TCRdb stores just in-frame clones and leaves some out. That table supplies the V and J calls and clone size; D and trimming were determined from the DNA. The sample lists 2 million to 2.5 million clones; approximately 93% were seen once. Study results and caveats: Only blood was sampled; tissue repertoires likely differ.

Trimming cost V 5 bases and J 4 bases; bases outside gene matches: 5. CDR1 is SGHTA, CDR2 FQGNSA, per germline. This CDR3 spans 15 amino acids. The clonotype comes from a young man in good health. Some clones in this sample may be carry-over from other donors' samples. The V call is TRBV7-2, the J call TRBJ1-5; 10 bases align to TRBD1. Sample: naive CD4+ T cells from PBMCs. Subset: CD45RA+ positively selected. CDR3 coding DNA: TGTGCCAGCAGCCGACAGGGGGCAAGGAATCAGCCCCAGCATTTT. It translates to CASSRQGARNQPQHF. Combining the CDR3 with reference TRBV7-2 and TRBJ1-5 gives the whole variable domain GAGVSQSPSNKVTEKGKDVELRCDPISGHTALYWYRQSLGQGLEFLIYFQGNSAPDKSGLPSDRFSAERTGGSVSTLTIQRTQQEDSAVYLCASSRQGARNQPQHFGDGTRLSIL.